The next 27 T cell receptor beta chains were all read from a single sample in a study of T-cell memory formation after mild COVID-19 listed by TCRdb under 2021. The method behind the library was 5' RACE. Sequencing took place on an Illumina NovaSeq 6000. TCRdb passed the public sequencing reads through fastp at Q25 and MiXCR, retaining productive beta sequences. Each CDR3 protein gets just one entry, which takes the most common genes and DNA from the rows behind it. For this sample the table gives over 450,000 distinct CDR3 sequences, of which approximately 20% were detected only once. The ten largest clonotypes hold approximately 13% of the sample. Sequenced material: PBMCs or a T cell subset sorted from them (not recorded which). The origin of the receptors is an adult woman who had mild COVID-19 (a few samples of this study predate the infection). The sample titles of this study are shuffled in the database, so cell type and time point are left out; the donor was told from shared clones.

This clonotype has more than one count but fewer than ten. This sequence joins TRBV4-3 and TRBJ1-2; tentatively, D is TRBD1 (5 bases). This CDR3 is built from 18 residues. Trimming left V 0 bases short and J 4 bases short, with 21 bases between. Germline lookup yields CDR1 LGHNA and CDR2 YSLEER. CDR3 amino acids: CASSQDSRVGPGGYGYTF. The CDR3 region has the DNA TGCGCCAGCAGCCAAGATTCTCGGGTCGGACCGGGGGGCTATGGCTACACCTTC.

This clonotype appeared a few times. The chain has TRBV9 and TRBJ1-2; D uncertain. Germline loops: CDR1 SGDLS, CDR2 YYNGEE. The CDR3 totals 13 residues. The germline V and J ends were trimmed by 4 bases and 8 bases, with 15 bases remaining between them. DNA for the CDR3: TGTGCCAGCAGCCCTCTGGAAGGGAAGGGCTACACCTTC. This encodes CASSPLEGKGYTF.

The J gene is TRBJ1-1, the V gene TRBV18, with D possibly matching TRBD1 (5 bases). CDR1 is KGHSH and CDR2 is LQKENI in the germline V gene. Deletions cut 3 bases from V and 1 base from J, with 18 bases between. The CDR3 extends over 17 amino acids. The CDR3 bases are TGTGCCAGCTCACCCGGGTCGCCGAACACAGGGAACACTGAAGCTTTCTTT. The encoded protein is CASSPGSPNTGNTEAFF.

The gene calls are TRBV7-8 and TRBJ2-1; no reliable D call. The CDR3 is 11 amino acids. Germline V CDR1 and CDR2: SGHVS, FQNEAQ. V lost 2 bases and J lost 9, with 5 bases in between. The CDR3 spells CASSLWLEQFF. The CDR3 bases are TGTGCCAGCAGCTTATGGCTTGAGCAGTTCTTC.

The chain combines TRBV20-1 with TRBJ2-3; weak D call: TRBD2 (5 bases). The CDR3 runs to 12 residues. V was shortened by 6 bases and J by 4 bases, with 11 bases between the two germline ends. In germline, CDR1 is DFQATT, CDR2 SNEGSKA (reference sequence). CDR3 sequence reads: CSAPRGPDTQYF. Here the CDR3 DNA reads TGCAGTGCCCCCCGAGGGCCAGATACGCAGTATTTT.

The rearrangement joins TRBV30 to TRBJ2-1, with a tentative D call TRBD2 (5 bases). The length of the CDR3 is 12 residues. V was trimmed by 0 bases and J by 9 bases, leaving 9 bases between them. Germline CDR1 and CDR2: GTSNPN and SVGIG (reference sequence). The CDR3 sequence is CAWSVLGLEQFF. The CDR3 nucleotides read TGTGCCTGGAGTGTCCTCGGACTTGAGCAGTTCTTC.

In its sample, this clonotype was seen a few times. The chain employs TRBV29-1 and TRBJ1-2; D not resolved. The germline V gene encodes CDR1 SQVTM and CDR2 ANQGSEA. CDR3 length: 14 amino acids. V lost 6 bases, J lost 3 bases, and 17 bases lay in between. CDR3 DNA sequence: TGCAGCGTGCCCCCGTGGTCTCCGGACTATGGCTACACCTTC. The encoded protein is CSVPPWSPDYGYTF.

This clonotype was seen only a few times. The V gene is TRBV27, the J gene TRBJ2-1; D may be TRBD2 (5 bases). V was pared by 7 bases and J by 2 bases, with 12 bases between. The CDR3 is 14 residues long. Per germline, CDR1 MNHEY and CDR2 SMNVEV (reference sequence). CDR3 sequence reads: CASTPDFTYNEQFF. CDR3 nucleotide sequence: TGTGCCAGCACCCCGGACTTTACCTACAATGAGCAGTTCTTC.

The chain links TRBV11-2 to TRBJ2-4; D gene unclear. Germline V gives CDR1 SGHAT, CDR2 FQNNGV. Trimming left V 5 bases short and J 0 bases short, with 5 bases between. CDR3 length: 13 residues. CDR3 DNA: TGTGCCAGCAGCACACTAGCCAAAAACATTCAGTACTTC. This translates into CASSTLAKNIQYF.

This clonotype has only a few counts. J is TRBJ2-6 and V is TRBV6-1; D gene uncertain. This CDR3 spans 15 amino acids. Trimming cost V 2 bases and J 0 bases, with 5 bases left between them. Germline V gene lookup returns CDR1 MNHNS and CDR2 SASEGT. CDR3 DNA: TGTGCCAGCAGTGAACTGGGCTCTGGGGCCAACGTCCTGACTTTC. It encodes CASSELGSGANVLTF.

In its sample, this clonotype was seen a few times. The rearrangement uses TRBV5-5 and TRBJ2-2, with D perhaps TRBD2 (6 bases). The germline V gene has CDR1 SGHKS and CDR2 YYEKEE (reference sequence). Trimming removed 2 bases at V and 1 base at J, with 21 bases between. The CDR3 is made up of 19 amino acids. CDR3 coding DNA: TGTGCCAGCAGCTTAACCACGGGACTCAGAACCCGGAACACCGGGGAGCTGTTTTTT. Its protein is CASSLTTGLRTRNTGELFF.

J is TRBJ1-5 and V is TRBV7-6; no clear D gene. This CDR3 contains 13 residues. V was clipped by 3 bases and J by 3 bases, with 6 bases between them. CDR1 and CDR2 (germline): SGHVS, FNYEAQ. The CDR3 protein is CASSLTDNQPQHF. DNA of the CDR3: TGTGCCAGCAGCTTGACGGACAATCAGCCCCAGCATTTT.

CDR3 coding DNA: TGTGCCAGCAGCTTACCTGGCGGGCGCTTGGATGAGCAGTTCTTC. Translating it yields CASSLPGGRLDEQFF. This chain uses TRBV11-2 with TRBJ2-1; D may be TRBD2 (5 bases). Germline V CDR1 and CDR2: SGHAT, FQNNGV. Trimming pared 2 bases from V and 8 bases from J, leaving 16 bases between. This CDR3 spans 15 amino acids.

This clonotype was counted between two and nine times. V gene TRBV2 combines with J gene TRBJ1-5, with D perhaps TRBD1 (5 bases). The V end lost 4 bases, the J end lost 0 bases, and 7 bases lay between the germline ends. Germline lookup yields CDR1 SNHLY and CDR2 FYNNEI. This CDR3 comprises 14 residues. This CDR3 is CASSATGSNQPQHF. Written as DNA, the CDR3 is TGTGCCAGCAGTGCAACAGGTAGCAATCAGCCCCAGCATTTT.

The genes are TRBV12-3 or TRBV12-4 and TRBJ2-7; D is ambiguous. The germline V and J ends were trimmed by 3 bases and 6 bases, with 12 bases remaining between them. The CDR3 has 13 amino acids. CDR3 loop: CASSLLELGEQYF. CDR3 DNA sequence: TGTGCCAGCAGTTTGCTAGAACTGGGCGAGCAGTACTTC.

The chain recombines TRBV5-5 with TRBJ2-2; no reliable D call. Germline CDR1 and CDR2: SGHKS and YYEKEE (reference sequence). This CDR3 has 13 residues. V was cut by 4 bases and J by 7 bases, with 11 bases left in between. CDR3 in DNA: TGTGCCAGCAGCCGTAGTTCCATCGGGGAGCTGTTTTTT. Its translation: CASSRSSIGELFF.

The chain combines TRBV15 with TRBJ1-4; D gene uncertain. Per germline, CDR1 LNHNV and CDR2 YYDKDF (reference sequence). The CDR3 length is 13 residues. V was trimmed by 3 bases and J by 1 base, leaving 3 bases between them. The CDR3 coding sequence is TGTGCCACCAGCAGCGTAACTAATGAAAAACTGTTTTTT. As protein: CATSSVTNEKLFF. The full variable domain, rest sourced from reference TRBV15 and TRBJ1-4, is DAMVIQNPRYQVTQFGKPVTLSCSQTLNHNVMYWYQQKSSQAPKLLFHYYDKDFNNEADTPDNFQSRRPNTSFCFLDIRSPGLGDTAMYLCATSSVTNEKLFFGSGTQLSVL.

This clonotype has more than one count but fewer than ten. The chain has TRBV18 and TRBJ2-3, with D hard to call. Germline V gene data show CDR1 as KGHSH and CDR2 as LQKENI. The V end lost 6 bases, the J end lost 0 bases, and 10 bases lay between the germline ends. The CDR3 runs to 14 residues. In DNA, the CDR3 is TGTGCCAGCTCGAGTCGTTCTAGCACAGATACGCAGTATTTT. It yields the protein CASSSRSSTDTQYF.

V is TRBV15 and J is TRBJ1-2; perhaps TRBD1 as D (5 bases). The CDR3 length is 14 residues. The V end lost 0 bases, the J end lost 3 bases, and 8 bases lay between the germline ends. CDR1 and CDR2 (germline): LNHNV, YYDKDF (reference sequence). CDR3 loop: CATSRENRHYGYTF. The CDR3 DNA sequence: TGTGCCACCAGCAGAGAGAACAGGCACTATGGCTACACCTTC.

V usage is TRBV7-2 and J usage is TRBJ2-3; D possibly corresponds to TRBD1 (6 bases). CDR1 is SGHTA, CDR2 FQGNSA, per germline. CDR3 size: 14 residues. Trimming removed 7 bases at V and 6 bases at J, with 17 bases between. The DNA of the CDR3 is TGTGCCAGCACCCTAGGGGGACCACCCGATACGCAGTATTTT. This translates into CASTLGGPPDTQYF.

CDR3 nucleotides: TGTGCCAGCAGTTTTCTAGCGGGAGTAGGTGCCCAAGAGACCCAGTACTTC. Amino acid sequence: CASSFLAGVGAQETQYF. The chain joins TRBV12-3 or TRBV12-4 to TRBJ2-5, with 10 bases that match TRBD2. The V segment lost 3 bases and the J segment 1 base; nucleotides outside the gene matches: 8. The CDR3 sequence is 17 residues long.

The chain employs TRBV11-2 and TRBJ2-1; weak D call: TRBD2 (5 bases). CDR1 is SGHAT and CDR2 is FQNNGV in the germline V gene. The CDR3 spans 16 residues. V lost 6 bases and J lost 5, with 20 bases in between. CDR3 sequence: CASSGRRLGGNNEQFF. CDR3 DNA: TGTGCCAGCAGTGGGAGAAGGCTCGGAGGTAACAATGAGCAGTTCTTC.

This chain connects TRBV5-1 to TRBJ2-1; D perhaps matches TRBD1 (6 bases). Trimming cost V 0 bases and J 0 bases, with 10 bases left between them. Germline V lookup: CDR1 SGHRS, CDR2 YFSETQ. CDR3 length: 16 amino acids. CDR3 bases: TGCGCCAGCAGCTTGGAGGGGGAACTCTCCTACAATGAGCAGTTCTTC. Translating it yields CASSLEGELSYNEQFF.

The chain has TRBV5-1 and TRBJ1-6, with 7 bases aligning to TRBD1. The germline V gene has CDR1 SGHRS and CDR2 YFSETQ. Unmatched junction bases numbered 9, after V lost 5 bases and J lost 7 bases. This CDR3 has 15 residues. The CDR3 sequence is CASSSGTVSNSPLHF. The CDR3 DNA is TGCGCCAGCAGTTCCGGGACAGTATCCAATTCACCCCTCCACTTT.

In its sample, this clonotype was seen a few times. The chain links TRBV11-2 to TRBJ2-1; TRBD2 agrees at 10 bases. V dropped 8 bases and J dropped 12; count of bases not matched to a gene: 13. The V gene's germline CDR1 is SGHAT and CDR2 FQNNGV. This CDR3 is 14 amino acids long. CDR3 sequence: CASGGLASFDGQFF. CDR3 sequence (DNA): TGTGCCAGCGGGGGACTAGCGAGTTTCGATGGGCAGTTCTTC.

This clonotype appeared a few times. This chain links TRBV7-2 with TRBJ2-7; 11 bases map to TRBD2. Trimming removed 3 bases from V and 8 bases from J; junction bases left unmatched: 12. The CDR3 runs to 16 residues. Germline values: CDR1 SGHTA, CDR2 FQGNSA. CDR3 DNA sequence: TGTGCCAGCAGCTTTTATGGGACTAGCGGTGGTACGAAGCAGTACTTC. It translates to CASSFYGTSGGTKQYF.

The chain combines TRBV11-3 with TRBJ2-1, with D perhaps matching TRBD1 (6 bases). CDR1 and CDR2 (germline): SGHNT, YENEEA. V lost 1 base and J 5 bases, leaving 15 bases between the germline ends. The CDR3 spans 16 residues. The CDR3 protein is CASSLGLSGHNNEQFF. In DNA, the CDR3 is TGTGCCAGCAGCTTAGGTCTGTCGGGACACAACAATGAGCAGTTCTTC.